The source of this TCR beta chain is a study of shared clonotypes between healthy human individuals. This CDR3 contains 11 residues. V dropped 4 bases and J dropped 7 bases, with 5 bases sitting between them. CDR1 is MDHEN and CDR2 is SYDVKM in the germline V gene. Worth noting for this clone: Its antigen is undetermined. At the DNA level, this CDR3 is encoded by other sequences in the same sample as well.

The repertoire was sequenced with immunoSEQ multiplex PCR; TCRdb's copy has only in-frame clones and lacks some. The data show more than 1.2 million clones, less than 99% seen once. Study-wide points: Sharing of clonotypes among donors was expected to vary with sequencing depth. Naive CD4 clonotypes overlapped across a handful of donors at approximately 5.3%.

This receptor was identified in a man younger than 40 in good health. The sequenced sample was naive CD4+ T cells sorted from blood. The subset was: CD45RA+ positively selected. The rearrangement uses TRBV28 and TRBJ2-1; unclear D gene. Here the CDR3 DNA reads TGTGCCAGCAGTTCCCCTAATGAGCAGTTCTTC. The encoded protein is CASSSPNEQFF.